The 17 T cell receptor beta chains below were found in one sample sequenced in a study of OX40 agonist ivuxolimab in advanced cancers. Data came from immunoSEQ multiplex PCR; TCRdb stores just in-frame clones and leaves some out. The sample has over 60,000 clones, about 94% seen once; the top ten hold around a sixth. The material was CD4+ or CD8+ T cells sorted from blood, obtained in a trial of the OX40 agonist ivuxolimab. The origin of the receptors is an adult with an advanced solid tumor such as melanoma, head and neck, liver or kidney cancer.

The rearrangement uses TRBV4-3 and TRBJ1-6; D is unclear. The germline V and J ends were trimmed by 4 bases and 0 bases, with 10 bases remaining between them. Looked up from germline, CDR1 is LGHNA and CDR2 is YSLEER. The CDR3 sequence is 16 residues long. CDR3 loop: CASSPQLSSYNSPLHF. The CDR3 DNA follows: TGCGCCAGCAGCCCACAATTGAGCTCCTATAATTCACCCCTCCACTTT.

J is TRBJ2-3 and V is TRBV19; TRBD1 agrees at 8 bases. Per germline, CDR1 LNHDA and CDR2 SQIVND (reference sequence). V gave up 3 bases and J gave up 2 bases; unmatched junction bases: 7. The CDR3 runs 16 residues. The CDR3 sequence is CASSIRDRPLTDTQYF. CDR3 nucleotides: TGTGCCAGTAGTATTCGGGACAGGCCCCTCACAGATACGCAGTATTTT.

V and J are TRBV11-1 and TRBJ2-1; D unclear. This CDR3 has 16 residues. V lost 1 base, J lost 0 bases, and 10 bases lay in between. Germline CDR1 SGHAT, CDR2 FQDESV (reference sequence). The CDR3 loop is CASSLGVESSYNEQFF. As DNA, the CDR3 is TGTGCCAGCAGCTTAGGTGTGGAGAGCTCCTACAATGAGCAGTTCTTC.

The V gene is TRBV7-6, the J gene TRBJ2-7; D is unresolved. From germline, CDR1 is SGHVS and CDR2 FNYEAQ. The CDR3 contains 13 residues. Trimming shortened V by 2 bases and J by 3 bases, and 8 bases separated the two germline ends. CDR3 nucleotide sequence: TGTGCCAGCAGCTTAACCCTCGACTACGAGCAGTACTTC. Its protein is CASSLTLDYEQYF.

The gene calls are TRBV27 and TRBJ2-7, with D possibly being TRBD1 (5 bases). The germline V gene encodes CDR1 MNHEY and CDR2 SMNVEV (reference sequence). With 2 bases removed from V and 0 bases from J, the gap between germline ends came to 5 bases. The CDR3 runs to 13 residues. CDR3 nucleotide sequence: TGTGCCAGCAGTTTAAGGGGCTCCTACGAGCAGTACTTC. Its translation is CASSLRGSYEQYF.

This rearrangement joins TRBV11-2 to TRBJ1-2; 9 bases agree with TRBD1. The V segment lost 3 bases and the J segment 6 bases; nucleotides outside the gene matches: 5. The CDR3 contains 14 residues. The V gene's germline CDR1 is SGHAT and CDR2 FQNNGV. In DNA, the CDR3 is TGTGCCAGCAGCTTCAGGGGACAGGGACATGGCTACACCTTC. Amino acids: CASSFRGQGHGYTF.

The chain links TRBV5-4 to TRBJ2-5, with 10 bases aligning to TRBD1. Germline CDR1 reads SGHNT; CDR2 reads YYREEE (reference sequence). The V and J ends lost 7 bases and 11 bases, in that order; junction bases with no gene match: 11. There are 13 residues in the CDR3. The CDR3 region is CASRVGDRGEQYF. CDR3 nucleotide sequence: TGTGCCAGCCGCGTCGGGGACAGGGGAGAGCAGTACTTC.

The gene calls are TRBV11-2 and TRBJ2-2, with 10 positions matching TRBD2. The CDR3 is 16 amino acids. Germline assignment: CDR1 SGHAT and CDR2 FQNNGV. J lost 6 bases, V lost 3 bases, and 7 bases had no gene match. The CDR3 sequence is CASSFLSGGAPGELFF. As DNA, the CDR3 is TGTGCCAGCAGCTTTCTGAGCGGGGGGGCCCCCGGGGAGCTGTTTTTT.

CDR3 DNA sequence: TGCGCCAGCAGCCATCAGACTAGCGGGGCAACCTACGAGCAGTACTTC. Protein: CASSHQTSGATYEQYF. The V gene is TRBV4-1, the J gene TRBJ2-7, with 11 bases aligning to TRBD2. Germline V gene lookup returns CDR1 MGHRA and CDR2 YSYEKL. J gave up 2 bases and V 3 bases, and 6 bases lay outside the gene matches. The CDR3 runs 16 residues.

The chain employs TRBV15 and TRBJ2-3; D uncertain. CDR1 and CDR2 from the germline V gene are LNHNV and YYDKDF (reference sequence). Trimming pared 0 bases from V and 5 bases from J, leaving 6 bases between. This CDR3 region has 13 residues. The DNA of the CDR3 is TGTGCCACCAGCAGAGACATAAGAGATACGCAGTATTTT. As protein: CATSRDIRDTQYF. The full variable domain, in which reference TRBV15 and TRBJ2-3 provide the parts outside the CDR3, is DAMVIQNPRYQVTQFGKPVTLSCSQTLNHNVMYWYQQKSSQAPKLLFHYYDKDFNNEADTPDNFQSRRPNTSFCFLDIRSPGLGDTAMYLCATSRDIRDTQYFGPGTRLTVL.

The V call is TRBV29-1, the J call TRBJ2-3; TRBD1 or TRBD2 may be the D gene (6 bases each). CDR3 length equals 16 residues. Trimming removed 1 base at V and 3 bases at J, with 17 bases between. Germline V lookup: CDR1 SQVTM, CDR2 ANQGSEA. CDR3 in amino acids: CSVEVGGHPVTDTQYF. CDR3 DNA sequence: TGCAGCGTTGAAGTAGGGGGGCACCCCGTAACAGATACGCAGTATTTT.

The chain uses TRBV4-1 and TRBJ1-5; D is perhaps TRBD1 (5 bases). V gave up 5 bases and J gave up 4 bases, with 15 bases separating them. CDR1 is MGHRA and CDR2 is YSYEKL in the germline V gene. The CDR3 has 15 amino acids. The CDR3 reads CASSTRGESNQPQHF. The CDR3 coding sequence is TGCGCCAGCAGCACACGGGGGGAAAGTAATCAGCCCCAGCATTTT.

The count of this clone is one. The chain joins TRBV4-3 to TRBJ2-1, with 9 bases fitting TRBD2. J gave up 8 bases and V 1 base, and 6 bases lay outside the gene matches. Germline-derived CDR1 and CDR2 are LGHNA and YSLEER. This CDR3 has 15 residues. The DNA for the CDR3 is TGCGCCAGCAGCCAAGTGGCTAGCGGGGTCCATGAGCAGTTCTTC. Translated: CASSQVASGVHEQFF.

The J gene is TRBJ2-2, the V gene TRBV7-2; D is unclear. Germline assignment: CDR1 SGHTA and CDR2 FQGNSA. This CDR3 has 12 residues. Trimming removed 5 bases at V and 6 bases at J, with 7 bases between. The CDR3 DNA follows: TGTGCCAGCAGCCGACGGGCCGGGGAGCTGTTTTTT. It is translated as CASSRRAGELFF. The whole variable domain, filled in from reference TRBV7-2 and TRBJ2-2, reads GAGVSQSPSNKVTEKGKDVELRCDPISGHTALYWYRQSLGQGLEFLIYFQGNSAPDKSGLPSDRFSAERTGGSVSTLTIQRTQQEDSAVYLCASSRRAGELFFGEGSRLTVL.

The CDR3 loop is CASSMGDYSEQYF. Here the CDR3 DNA reads TGTGCCAGTAGTATGGGGGACTATTCCGAGCAGTACTTC. This chain links TRBV19 with TRBJ2-7; 7 bases agree with TRBD2. Germline-derived CDR1 and CDR2 are LNHDA and SQIVND (reference sequence). The CDR3 is 13 residues long. V shed 3 bases, J shed 6 bases, and the junction held 5 bases outside the gene matches.

This chain links TRBV6-5 with TRBJ2-3, with D tentatively TRBD2 (6 bases). V was shortened by 2 bases and J by 3 bases, with 9 bases between the two germline ends. CDR1 is MNHEY, CDR2 SVGAGI, per germline. This CDR3 region has 14 residues. The CDR3 sequence: CASSYGSGTDTQYF. DNA for the CDR3: TGTGCCAGCAGTTACGGTAGCGGAACAGATACGCAGTATTTT.

V and J are TRBV9 and TRBJ1-1; no clear D gene. The CDR3 has 15 residues. CDR1 is SGDLS, CDR2 YYNGEE, per germline. Trimming stripped 0 bases from V and 3 bases from J, with 12 bases between. The DNA of the CDR3 is TGTGCCAGCAGCGTAGCCTCCGCGGGGTACACTGAAGCTTTCTTT. Its protein product is CASSVASAGYTEAFF.